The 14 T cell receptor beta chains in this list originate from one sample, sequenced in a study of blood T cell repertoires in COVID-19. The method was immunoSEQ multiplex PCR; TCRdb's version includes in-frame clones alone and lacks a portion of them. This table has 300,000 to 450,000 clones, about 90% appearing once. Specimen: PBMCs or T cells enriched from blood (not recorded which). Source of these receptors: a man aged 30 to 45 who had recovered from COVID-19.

CDR3 DNA: TGTGCCATCAGTCCGGGACTAAAAGAGACCCAGTACTTC. Its translation is CAISPGLKETQYF. The chain joins TRBV10-3 to TRBJ2-5, with TRBD2 identical over 7 bases. Trimming at V came to 5 bases and at J to 3 bases, leaving 3 bases not matched to a gene. This CDR3 contains 13 residues. Germline loops: CDR1 ENHRY, CDR2 SYGVKD.

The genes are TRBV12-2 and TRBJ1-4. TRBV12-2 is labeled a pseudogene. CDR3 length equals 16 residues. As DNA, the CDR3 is TGTGCAAGTCGCCCCCCGGGGTCGGCAACTAATGAAAAACTGTTTTTT. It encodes CASRPPGSATNEKLFF.

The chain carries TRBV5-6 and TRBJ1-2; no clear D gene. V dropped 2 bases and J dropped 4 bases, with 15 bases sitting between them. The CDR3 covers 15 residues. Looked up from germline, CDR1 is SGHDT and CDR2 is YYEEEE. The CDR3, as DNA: TGTGCCAGCAGCTTACCCGGGAGCTCCATCTATGGCTACACCTTC. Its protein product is CASSLPGSSIYGYTF.

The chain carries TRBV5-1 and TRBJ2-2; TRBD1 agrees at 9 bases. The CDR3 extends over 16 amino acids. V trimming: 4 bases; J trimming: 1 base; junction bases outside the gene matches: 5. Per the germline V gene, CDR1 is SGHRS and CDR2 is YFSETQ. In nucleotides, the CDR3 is TGCGCCAGCAGCCTGGGACAGGGAAGGAACACCGGGGAGCTGTTTTTT. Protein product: CASSLGQGRNTGELFF.

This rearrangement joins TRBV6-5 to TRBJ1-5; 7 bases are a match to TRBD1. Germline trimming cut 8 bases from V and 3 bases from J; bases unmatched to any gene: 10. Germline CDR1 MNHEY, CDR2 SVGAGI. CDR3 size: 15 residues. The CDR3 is CASLFEGAPNQPQHF. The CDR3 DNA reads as TGTGCCAGCTTGTTTGAGGGGGCTCCCAATCAGCCCCAGCATTTT.

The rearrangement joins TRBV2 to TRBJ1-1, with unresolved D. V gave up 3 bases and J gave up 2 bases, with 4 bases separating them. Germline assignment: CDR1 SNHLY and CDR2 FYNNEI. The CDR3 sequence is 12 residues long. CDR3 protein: CASSDINTEAFF. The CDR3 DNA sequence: TGTGCCAGCAGTGATATTAACACTGAAGCTTTCTTT.

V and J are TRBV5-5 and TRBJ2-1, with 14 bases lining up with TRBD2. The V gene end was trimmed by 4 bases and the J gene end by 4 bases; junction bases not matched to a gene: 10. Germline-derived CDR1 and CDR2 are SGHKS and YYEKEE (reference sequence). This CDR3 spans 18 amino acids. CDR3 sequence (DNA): TGTGCCAGCAGCCTCAGGTTCGGGACTAGCGGGGGATACAATGAGCAGTTCTTC. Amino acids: CASSLRFGTSGGYNEQFF.

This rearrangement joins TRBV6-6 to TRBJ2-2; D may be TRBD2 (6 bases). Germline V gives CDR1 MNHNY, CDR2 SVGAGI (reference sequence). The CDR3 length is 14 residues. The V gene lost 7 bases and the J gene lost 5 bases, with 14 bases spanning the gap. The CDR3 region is CASTEASETGELFF. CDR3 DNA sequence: TGTGCCAGCACTGAGGCTAGCGAGACCGGGGAGCTGTTTTTT.

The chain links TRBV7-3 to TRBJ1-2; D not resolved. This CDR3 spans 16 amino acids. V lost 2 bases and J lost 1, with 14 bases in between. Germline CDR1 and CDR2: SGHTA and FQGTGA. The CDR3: CASSLYDGRINYGYTF. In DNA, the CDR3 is TGTGCCAGCAGCTTATATGACGGGAGGATTAACTATGGCTACACCTTC.

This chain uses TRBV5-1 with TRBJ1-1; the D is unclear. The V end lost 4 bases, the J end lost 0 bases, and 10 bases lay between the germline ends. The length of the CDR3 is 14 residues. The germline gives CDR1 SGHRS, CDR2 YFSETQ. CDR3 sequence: CASSPVRVNTEAFF. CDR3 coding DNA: TGCGCCAGCAGCCCTGTTCGAGTGAACACTGAAGCTTTCTTT.

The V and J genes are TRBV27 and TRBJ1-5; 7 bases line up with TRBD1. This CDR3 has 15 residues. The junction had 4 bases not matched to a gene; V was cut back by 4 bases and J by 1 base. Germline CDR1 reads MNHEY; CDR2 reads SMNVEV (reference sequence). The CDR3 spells CASSYTGVSNQPQHF. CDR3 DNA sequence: TGTGCCAGCAGTTACACAGGGGTGAGCAATCAGCCCCAGCATTTT.

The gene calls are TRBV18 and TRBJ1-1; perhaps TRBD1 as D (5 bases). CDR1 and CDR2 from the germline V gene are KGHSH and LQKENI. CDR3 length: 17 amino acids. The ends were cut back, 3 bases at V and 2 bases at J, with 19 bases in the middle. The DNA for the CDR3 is TGTGCCAGCTCACCTAGACAGCCTAACTATGATAACACTGAAGCTTTCTTT. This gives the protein CASSPRQPNYDNTEAFF.

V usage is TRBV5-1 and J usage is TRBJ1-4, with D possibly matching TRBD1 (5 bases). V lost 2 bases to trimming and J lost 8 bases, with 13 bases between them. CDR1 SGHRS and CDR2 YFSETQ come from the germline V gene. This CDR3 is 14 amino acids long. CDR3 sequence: CASSFNAGWEKLFF. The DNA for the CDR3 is TGCGCCAGCAGCTTCAACGCAGGGTGGGAAAAACTGTTTTTT.

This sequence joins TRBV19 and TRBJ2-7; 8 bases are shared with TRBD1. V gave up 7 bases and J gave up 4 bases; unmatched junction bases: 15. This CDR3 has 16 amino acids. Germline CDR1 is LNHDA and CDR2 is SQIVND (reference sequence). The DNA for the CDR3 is TGTGCCAGTAACTCCGGGACAGGAGGCTACTTTTACGAGCAGTACTTC. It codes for CASNSGTGGYFYEQYF.